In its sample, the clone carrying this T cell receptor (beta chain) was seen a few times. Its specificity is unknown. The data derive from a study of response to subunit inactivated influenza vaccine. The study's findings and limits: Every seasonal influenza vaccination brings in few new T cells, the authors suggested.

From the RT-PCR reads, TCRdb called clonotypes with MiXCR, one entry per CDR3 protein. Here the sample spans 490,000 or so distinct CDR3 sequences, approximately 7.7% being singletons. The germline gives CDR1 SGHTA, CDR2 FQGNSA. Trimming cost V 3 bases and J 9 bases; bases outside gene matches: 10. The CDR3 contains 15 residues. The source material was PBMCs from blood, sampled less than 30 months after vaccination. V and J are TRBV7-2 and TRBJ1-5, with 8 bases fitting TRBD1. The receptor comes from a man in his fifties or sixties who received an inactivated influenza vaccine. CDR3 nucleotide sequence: TGTGCCAGCAGCTTTTACGGACAGGGAATCTCGCCCCAGCATTTT. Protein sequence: CASSFYGQGISPQHF.